This T cell receptor (beta chain) was identified in a study of blood T cell repertoires in COVID-19. Across the whole study: Samples came from the United States, Italy and Spain, spanning acute and convalescent COVID-19. T cells, B-cell-depleted T cells, or PBMCs provided the cDNA or gDNA that served as material.

The germline gives CDR1 SNHLY, CDR2 FYNNEI. Between the trimmed V and J ends, which lost 4 bases and 4 bases, there was a span of 8 bases. The CDR3 is 13 amino acids. The table came from immunoSEQ multiplex PCR; TCRdb's copy has only in-frame clones and leaves some out. The table includes around 30,000 clones, 65% to 90% detected once. The chain combines TRBV2 with TRBJ1-5, with D perhaps matching TRBD1 (5 bases). The sample was peripheral blood. The receptor comes from a woman aged 80 or over with active or convalescent COVID-19. As DNA, the CDR3 is TGTGCCAGCAGTGGGGCAGGGAATCAGCCCCAGCATTTT. The encoded protein is CASSGAGNQPQHF.